Following are 20 T cell receptor beta chains from one sample sequenced in a study of control samples from healthy donors and cancer patients. TCRdb's copy holds only in-frame clones and misses some; the assay was immunoSEQ multiplex PCR. Of some 13,000 clones listed, roughly 71% were seen once; the top ten hold around 8.4%. The source material was formalin-fixed, paraffin-embedded tissue. All receptors derive from a male donor with melanoma.

There are a few counts of this clone. As DNA, the CDR3 is TGTGCCAGCAGCTTAGTTCCGGGGGTCTACGAGCAGTACTTC. As protein: CASSLVPGVYEQYF. V usage is TRBV7-2 and J usage is TRBJ2-7, with D tentatively TRBD2 (6 bases). CDR3 length: 14 amino acids. The V and J ends lost 1 base and 3 bases respectively, with 10 bases between them. The germline V gene has CDR1 SGHTA and CDR2 FQGNSA.

The J gene is TRBJ1-1, the V gene TRBV4-1, with unresolved D. The V gene's germline CDR1 is MGHRA and CDR2 YSYEKL. The V gene lost 0 bases and the J gene lost 0 bases, with 8 bases spanning the gap. There are 15 residues in the CDR3. The CDR3: CASSQDDGLNTEAFF. The CDR3 nucleotides read TGCGCCAGCAGCCAAGACGATGGATTGAACACTGAAGCTTTCTTT.

This clone was seen just once. The gene calls are TRBV28 and TRBJ2-3, with 10 bases fitting TRBD1. The length of the CDR3 is 17 residues. Losses at the gene ends were 6 bases for V and 5 bases for J; bases not matched to a gene: 14. Germline CDR1 and CDR2: MDHEN and SYDVKM. In nucleotides, the CDR3 is TGTGCCAGCAGCTTAATCCACACGGGACAGGGGATAGATACGCAGTATTTT. As protein: CASSLIHTGQGIDTQYF.

CDR3 sequence (DNA): TGCGCCAGCAGCTTCGGGGGGGAAGCTTTCTTT. It specifies CASSFGGEAFF. The rearrangement uses TRBV5-1 and TRBJ1-1, with D possibly matching TRBD1 (5 bases). CDR3 length equals 11 residues. Germline V lookup: CDR1 SGHRS, CDR2 YFSETQ. Trimming took 2 bases from V and 8 from J, leaving 7 bases between them.

This clone appeared a few times. The V call is TRBV11-1, the J call TRBJ1-1; 7 bases match TRBD1. Germline CDR1 and CDR2: SGHAT and FQDESV (reference sequence). This CDR3 has 15 amino acids. V shed 8 bases and J 3 bases; nucleotides not matched to a gene: 12. The CDR3 loop reads CASGRTGSADTEAFF. CDR3 bases: TGTGCCAGCGGCCGGACAGGTTCGGCGGACACTGAAGCTTTCTTT.

The V gene is TRBV7-2, the J gene TRBJ2-1; 9 bases map to TRBD1. Trimming cost V 4 bases and J 7 bases; bases outside gene matches: 8. This CDR3 has 15 amino acids. Germline CDR1 and CDR2: SGHTA and FQGNSA. CDR3: CASSYQGQGFNEQFF. CDR3 DNA: TGTGCCAGCAGCTACCAGGGACAGGGATTTAATGAGCAGTTCTTC. The full variable domain, completed using reference TRBV7-2 and TRBJ2-1, is GAGVSQSPSNKVTEKGKDVELRCDPISGHTALYWYRQSLGQGLEFLIYFQGNSAPDKSGLPSDRFSAERTGGSVSTLTIQRTQQEDSAVYLCASSYQGQGFNEQFFGPGTRLTVL.

This clone occurred once. The chain employs TRBV4-3 and TRBJ1-2; D is possibly TRBD1 (6 bases). Between the trimmed V and J ends, which lost 3 bases and 4 bases, there was a span of 15 bases. The CDR3 has 15 residues. From germline, CDR1 is LGHNA and CDR2 YSLEER. CDR3 coding DNA: TGCGCCAGCAGCCAGGGCGGGGGGCATAGCTATGGCTACACCTTC. Amino acids: CASSQGGGHSYGYTF.

This clone was seen more than once but under ten times. The V gene is TRBV5-1, the J gene TRBJ2-2; 10 positions match TRBD2. This CDR3 has 17 amino acids. J lost 5 bases, V lost 4 bases, and 11 bases had no gene match. The germline CDR1 and CDR2 sequences are SGHRS and YFSETQ. Written as DNA, the CDR3 is TGCGCCAGCAGCCTAGCGGGGGCCATAATAAGAACCGGGGAGCTGTTTTTT. It codes for CASSLAGAIIRTGELFF.

This chain uses TRBV7-8 with TRBJ2-5; D gene uncertain. V was clipped by 6 bases and J by 2 bases, with 10 bases between them. Germline-derived CDR1 and CDR2 are SGHVS and FQNEAQ. The CDR3 has 13 amino acids. The CDR3 spells CASSRLGQETQYF. The CDR3 coding sequence is TGTGCCAGCAGTCGACTCGGACAAGAGACCCAGTACTTC.

The chain employs TRBV7-8 and TRBJ2-2; no definite D call. Germline V gene data show CDR1 as SGHVS and CDR2 as FQNEAQ. CDR3 size: 14 residues. Trimming took off 1 base at V and 0 bases at J, with 3 bases between the two ends. In DNA, the CDR3 is TGTGCCAGCAGCTTAGATCCGAACACCGGGGAGCTGTTTTTT. This sequence encodes CASSLDPNTGELFF. The variable domain in full, completed from reference TRBV7-8 and TRBJ2-2, reads GAGVSQSPRYKVAKRGQDVALRCDPISGHVSLFWYQQALGQGPEFLTYFQNEAQLDKSGLPSDRFFAERPEGSVSTLKIQRTQQEDSAVYLCASSLDPNTGELFFGEGSRLTVL.

This sequence joins TRBV7-9 and TRBJ2-2; D is unresolved. V dropped 5 bases and J dropped 0 bases, with 13 bases sitting between them. This CDR3 spans 16 amino acids. CDR1 and CDR2 (germline): SEHNR, FQNEAQ (reference sequence). CDR3 residues: CASSDEARPNTGELFF. CDR3 sequence (DNA): TGTGCCAGCAGCGACGAAGCCCGTCCGAACACCGGGGAGCTGTTTTTT.

This sequence joins TRBV14 and TRBJ2-7, with 9 bases fitting TRBD1. The trim removed 5 bases at V and 6 bases at J, leaving 11 bases unmatched. The germline V gene encodes CDR1 SGHDN and CDR2 FVKESK. The CDR3 length is 15 residues. This chain's CDR3 is CASSIGTGRFGEQYF. The CDR3 DNA is TGTGCCAGCAGCATAGGGACAGGGAGGTTTGGCGAGCAGTACTTC.

This clone was observed a few times. This sequence joins TRBV30 and TRBJ1-6; D gene ambiguous. In germline, CDR1 is GTSNPN, CDR2 SVGIG (reference sequence). The V end was cut by 5 bases, the J end by 2 bases, with 7 bases between. The CDR3 is 13 amino acids. The CDR3 here is CAWESTYNSPLHF. As DNA, the CDR3 is TGTGCCTGGGAGTCCACCTATAATTCACCCCTCCACTTT.

The genes are TRBV4-2 and TRBJ2-1; D assignment may be TRBD1 or TRBD2 (6 bases each). Germline V gene data show CDR1 as LGHNA and CDR2 as YNFKEQ. V was pared by 0 bases and J by 0 bases, with 12 bases between. The CDR3 runs to 17 residues. The CDR3: CASSQEGGGFSYNEQFF. CDR3 nucleotides: TGTGCCAGCAGCCAAGAGGGGGGCGGATTCTCCTACAATGAGCAGTTCTTC.

The chain recombines TRBV2 with TRBJ1-1; TRBD1 is a possible D gene (6 bases). The length of the CDR3 is 13 residues. CDR1 is SNHLY and CDR2 is FYNNEI in the germline V gene. Trimming shortened V by 7 bases and J by 4 bases, and 13 bases separated the two germline ends. The CDR3 loop reads CASTRTGTTEAFF. The CDR3 region has the DNA TGTGCCAGCACTAGAACAGGGACCACTGAAGCTTTCTTT.

The chain uses TRBV5-4 and TRBJ2-3; no clear D. CDR1 is SGHNT, CDR2 YYREEE, per germline (reference sequence). The V gene lost 1 base and the J gene lost 2 bases, with 8 bases spanning the gap. CDR3 length: 14 residues. This CDR3 reads CASSLPDSTDTQYF. The CDR3 DNA follows: TGTGCCAGCAGCTTGCCAGATTCCACAGATACGCAGTATTTT.

The chain links TRBV6-6 to TRBJ1-2; D gene uncertain. V was shortened by 2 bases and J by 7 bases, with 14 bases between the two germline ends. Germline CDR1 MNHNY, CDR2 SVGAGI (reference sequence). CDR3 size: 14 residues. Written as DNA, the CDR3 is TGTGCCAGCAGTTACCGACTACTTCGAGGTGGCTACACCTTC. Residues: CASSYRLLRGGYTF.

This clone was seen only a few times. The CDR3 protein is CASSYYQVGLYEQYF. The CDR3, as DNA: TGTGCCAGCAGTTACTATCAAGTAGGCCTCTACGAGCAGTACTTC. The gene calls are TRBV6-2 or TRBV6-3 and TRBJ2-7; D gene ambiguous. The CDR3 is 15 residues long. Trimming took off 1 base at V and 3 bases at J, with 13 bases between the two ends. Germline loops: CDR1 MNHEY, CDR2 SVGEGT.

The J gene is TRBJ1-2, the V gene TRBV3-1 (or the pseudogene TRBV3-2); D remains ambiguous. The CDR3 has 16 residues. Trimming removed 2 bases from V and 4 bases from J, with 17 bases in between. CDR1 and CDR2 from the germline V gene are LGHDT and YNNKEL (reference sequence). CDR3 sequence reads: CASSQNWGGEPYGYTF. As DNA, the CDR3 is TGTGCCAGCAGCCAAAATTGGGGTGGAGAACCCTATGGCTACACCTTC.

The gene calls are TRBV13 and TRBJ2-5; no clear D gene. From germline, CDR1 is PRHDT and CDR2 FYEKMQ (reference sequence). The CDR3 extends over 12 amino acids. Trimming pared 5 bases from V and 1 base from J, leaving 5 bases between. In DNA, the CDR3 is TGTGCCAGCAGCACGCCCCAAGAGACCCAGTACTTC. It encodes CASSTPQETQYF.